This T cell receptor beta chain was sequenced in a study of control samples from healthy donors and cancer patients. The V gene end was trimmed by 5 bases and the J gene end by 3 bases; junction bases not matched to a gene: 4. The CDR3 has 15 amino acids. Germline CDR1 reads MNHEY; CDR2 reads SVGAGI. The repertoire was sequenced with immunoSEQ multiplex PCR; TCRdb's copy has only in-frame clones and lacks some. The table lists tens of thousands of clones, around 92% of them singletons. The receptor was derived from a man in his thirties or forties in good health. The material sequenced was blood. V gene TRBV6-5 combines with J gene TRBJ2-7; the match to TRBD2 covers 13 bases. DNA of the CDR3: TGTGCCAGCAGTCGGACTAGCGGGAGTATCTACGAGCAGTACTTC. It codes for CASSRTSGSIYEQYF.